This T cell receptor (beta chain) was recovered during a study of regulatory T cells in long-lasting Graves disease. The time point is: newly diagnosed GD, antithyroid drugs for less than 3 months. PBMCs provided the RNA from which the TCR library was made. To note about this clonotype: The conserved closing phenylalanine or tryptophan is absent in this CDR3, likely reflecting a read error. It is unclear where the CDR3 begins or ends on the DNA, so no DNA is shown, and the CDR3 is as TCRdb lists it.

Looked up from germline, CDR1 is SGHAT and CDR2 is FQNNGV. The CDR3 length equals 16 residues, ends included. Library construction for TCR beta used iRepertoire HTBI primers and Arm-PCR of CDR3 regions. Each CDR3 protein is one row after TCRdb ran MiXCR on the multiplex PCR reads. The sample contains 200,000 to 250,000 distinct CDR3 sequences, around a fifth of which appear only once. These same data were also listed under a study on T cells in Graves' hyperthyroidism and ophthalmopathy.

This receptor was taken from a woman in her twenties or thirties with Graves disease. The J gene is TRBJ2-2, the V gene TRBV11-2; the table calls TRBD1, which could not be checked here. The sequences come from peripheral blood mononuclear cells (PBMCs), collected at new diagnosis, from a patient treated with antithyroid drugs. The CDR3: CASSFIGTLNSGELSL.